This T cell receptor (beta chain) was retrieved from a study of blood T cell repertoires in COVID-19. A remark on this clone: Distinct nucleotide sequences in the sample also encode this CDR3.

V was trimmed by 1 base and J by 5 bases, leaving 9 bases between them. CDR1 and CDR2 (germline): GTSNPN, SVGIG (reference sequence). CDR3 length: 13 amino acids. Clones were read by immunoSEQ multiplex PCR, and TCRdb kept only the in-frame ones, dropping some. The data hold 60,000 or so clones, with approximately 80% observed a single time. The rearrangement links TRBV30 to TRBJ1-5; no clear D. The sequence was collected from a woman in her forties or fifties with active or convalescent COVID-19. The specimen sequenced was peripheral blood. DNA for the CDR3: TGTGCCTGGAGTGGGGGAGGAGATCAGCCCCAGCATTTT. Translating gives CAWSGGGDQPQHF.